Detailed here is one T cell receptor (beta chain). The antigen is unknown. The sample belongs to a study of post-analysis software for immune sequencing data. Overall study results and limits: Relative to controls, patients had several TRBV segments at higher frequency, with TRBV5-6, TRBV5-1 and TRBV20-1 among these. Those with multiple sclerosis, the patient group, showed significantly lower normalized Chao1 diversity than controls. Strong same-batch co-clustering of samples appeared with F measure clustering.

cDNA libraries of TCR beta carried unique molecular identifiers. The T cell input of about 0.85 to 10 million gave approximately 460,000 cDNA molecules. TCRdb passed the PCR reads through MiXCR, listing each CDR3 protein once. The sample records about 680,000 distinct CDR3 sequences, roughly three fifths being singletons. The ends were cut back, 2 bases at V and 6 bases at J, with 13 bases in the middle. The CDR3 loop spans 14 amino acids. Looked up from germline, CDR1 is LGHDT and CDR2 is YNNKEL (reference sequence). This clonotype was obtained from a girl aged 2 to 9 with multiple sclerosis. The chain has TRBV3-1 and TRBJ1-1; tentative D call: TRBD1 (5 bases). What was sequenced was blood. The CDR3 here is CASSQTGGNAEAFF. The CDR3 DNA follows: TGTGCCAGCAGCCAAACGGGGGGTAACGCTGAAGCTTTCTTT.